This paragraph covers one T cell receptor (beta chain) sequence. Treatment in this sample: randomized to nivolumab then ipilimumab (arm A) or the reverse (arm B). This record belongs to a study of sequential checkpoint blockade in melanoma. Study-level information: Maintenance nivolumab came after either treatment sequence.

The method was immunoSEQ multiplex PCR; TCRdb's version includes in-frame clones alone and lacks a portion of them. The table has under 15,000 clones, around 70% seen once. The input for sequencing was CD8+ T cells sorted from blood (inferred from file names), taken from a patient given nivolumab and ipilimumab in sequence. This TCR derives from a human donor with melanoma.

The DNA for the CDR3 is TGTGCCAGCAGCTTATCCGGACAGGGGGGATCTCAGGCTCAGTACTTC. It yields the protein CASSLSGQGGSQAQYF. The V call is TRBV7-2, the J call TRBJ2-4; 10 bases are shared with TRBD1. CDR1 SGHTA and CDR2 FQGNSA come from the germline V gene. The trim removed 2 bases at V and 12 bases at J, leaving 13 bases unmatched. The CDR3 totals 16 residues. Full variable domain (rest looked up from reference TRBV7-2 and TRBJ2-4): GAGVSQSPSNKVTEKGKDVELRCDPISGHTALYWYRQSLGQGLEFLIYFQGNSAPDKSGLPSDRFSAERTGGSVSTLTIQRTQQEDSAVYLCASSLSGQGGSQAQYFGAGTRLSVL.